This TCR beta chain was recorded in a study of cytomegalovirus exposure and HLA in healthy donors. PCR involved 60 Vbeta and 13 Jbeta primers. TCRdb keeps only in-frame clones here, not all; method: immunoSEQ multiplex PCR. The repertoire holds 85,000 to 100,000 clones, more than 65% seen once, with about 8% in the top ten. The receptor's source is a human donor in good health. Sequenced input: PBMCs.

CDR3 residues: CASGLGAGLGPQHF. The CDR3 bases are TGTGCTAGTGGTTTGGGAGCAGGCTTAGGTCCCCAGCATTTT. The rearrangement joins TRBV12-5 to TRBJ1-5; D not resolved. Germline CDR1 LGHNT, CDR2 FRNRAP. The CDR3 is 14 residues long. V was trimmed by 1 base and J by 10 bases, leaving 14 bases between them.